Sequencing of this TCR beta chain was carried out in a study of control samples from healthy donors and cancer patients. This clone was observed a handful of times. The germline V and J ends were trimmed by 2 bases and 5 bases, with 16 bases remaining between them. The germline CDR1 and CDR2 sequences are MGHRA and YSYEKL. The CDR3 extends over 17 amino acids. Method: immunoSEQ multiplex PCR; TCRdb's copy keeps in-frame clones and lacks some. The sample holds over 150,000 clones, roughly 89% seen once. Sequencing was done on a sample of blood. The genes are TRBV4-1 and TRBJ1-6, with D unresolved. The clonotype comes from a woman aged 45-65 years in good health. The CDR3 coding sequence is TGCGCCAGCAGCCAATACTCGGCACCCGCTCATAATTCACCCCTCCACTTT. It encodes CASSQYSAPAHNSPLHF.